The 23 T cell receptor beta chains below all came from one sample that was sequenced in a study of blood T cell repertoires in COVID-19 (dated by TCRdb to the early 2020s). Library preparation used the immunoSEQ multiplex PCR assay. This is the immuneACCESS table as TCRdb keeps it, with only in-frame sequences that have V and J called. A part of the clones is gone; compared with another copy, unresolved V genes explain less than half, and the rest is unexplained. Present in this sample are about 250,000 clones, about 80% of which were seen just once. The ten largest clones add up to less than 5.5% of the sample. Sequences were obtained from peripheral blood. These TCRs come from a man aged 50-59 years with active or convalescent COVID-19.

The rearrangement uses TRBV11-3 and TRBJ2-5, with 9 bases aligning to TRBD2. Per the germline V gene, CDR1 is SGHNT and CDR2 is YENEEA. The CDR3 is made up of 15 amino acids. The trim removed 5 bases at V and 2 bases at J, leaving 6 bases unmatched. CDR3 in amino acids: CASSLGSGGQETQYF. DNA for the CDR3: TGTGCCAGCAGCCTGGGGAGCGGGGGGCAAGAGACCCAGTACTTC. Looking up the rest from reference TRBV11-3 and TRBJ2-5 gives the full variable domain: EAGVVQSPRYKIIEKKQPVAFWCNPISGHNTLYWYLQNLGQGPELLIRYENEEAVDDSQLPKDRFSAERLKGVDSTLKIQPAELGDSAVYLCASSLGSGGQETQYFGPGTRLLVL.

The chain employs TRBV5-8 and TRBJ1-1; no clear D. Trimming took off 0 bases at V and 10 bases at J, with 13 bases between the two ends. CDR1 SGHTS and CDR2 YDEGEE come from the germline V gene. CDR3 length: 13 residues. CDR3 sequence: CASSLDSSGSAFF. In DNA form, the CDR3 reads TGTGCCAGCAGCTTGGACAGTAGTGGGTCAGCTTTCTTT.

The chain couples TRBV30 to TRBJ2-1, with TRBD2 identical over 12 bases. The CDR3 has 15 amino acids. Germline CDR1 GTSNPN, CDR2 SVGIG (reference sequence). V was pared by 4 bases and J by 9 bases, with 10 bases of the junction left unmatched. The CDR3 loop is CAWTLMASGGGEQFF. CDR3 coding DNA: TGTGCCTGGACCCTGATGGCTAGCGGGGGGGGTGAGCAGTTCTTC.

CDR3 protein: CASSPRTGKNTEAFF. The CDR3 DNA reads TGTGCCAGCTCACCACGGACAGGGAAGAACACTGAAGCTTTCTTT. The chain has TRBV18 and TRBJ1-1, with TRBD1 matching 8 bases. Per germline, CDR1 KGHSH and CDR2 LQKENI. This CDR3 spans 15 amino acids. V was clipped by 1 base and J by 1 base; unmatched bases: 2. The variable domain in full, with the rest retrieved from reference TRBV18 and TRBJ1-1, is NAGVMQNPRHLVRRRGQEARLRCSPMKGHSHVYWYRQLPEEGLKFMVYLQKENIIDESGMPKERFSAEFPKEGPSILRIQQVVRGDSAAYFCASSPRTGKNTEAFFGQGTRLTVV.

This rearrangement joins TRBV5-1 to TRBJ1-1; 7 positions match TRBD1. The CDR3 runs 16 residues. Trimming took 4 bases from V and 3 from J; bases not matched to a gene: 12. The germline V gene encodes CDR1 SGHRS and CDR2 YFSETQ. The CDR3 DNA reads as TGCGCCAGCAGCATTGAGGTGACAGGGTGGGACACTGAAGCTTTCTTT. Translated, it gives CASSIEVTGWDTEAFF.

Written as DNA, the CDR3 is TGCGCCAGCAGCCCGCGGACAGGGAATTACGAGCAGTACTTC. Translated: CASSPRTGNYEQYF. This chain connects TRBV5-1 to TRBJ2-7, with 8 bases fitting TRBD1. J was trimmed by 4 bases and V by 4 bases; bases with no gene match: 7. This CDR3 is 14 amino acids long. The germline gives CDR1 SGHRS, CDR2 YFSETQ.

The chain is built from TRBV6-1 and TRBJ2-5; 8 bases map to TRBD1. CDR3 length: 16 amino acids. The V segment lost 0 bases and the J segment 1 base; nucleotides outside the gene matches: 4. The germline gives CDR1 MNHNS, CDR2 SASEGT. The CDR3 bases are TGTGCCAGCAGTGAAGCTGGGACAGGACTCCAAGAGACCCAGTACTTC. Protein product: CASSEAGTGLQETQYF.

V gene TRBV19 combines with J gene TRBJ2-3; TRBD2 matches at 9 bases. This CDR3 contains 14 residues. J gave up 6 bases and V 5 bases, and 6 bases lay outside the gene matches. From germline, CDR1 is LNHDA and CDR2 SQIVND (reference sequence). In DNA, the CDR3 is TGTGCCAGTAGTCTCGGGACTAGCCGGGATACGCAGTATTTT. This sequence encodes CASSLGTSRDTQYF.

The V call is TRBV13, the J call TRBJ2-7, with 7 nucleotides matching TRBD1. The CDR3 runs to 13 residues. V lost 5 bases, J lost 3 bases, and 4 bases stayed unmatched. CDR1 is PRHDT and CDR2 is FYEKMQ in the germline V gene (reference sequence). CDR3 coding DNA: TGTGCCAGCAGCCCCCGGACAGGCTACGAGCAGTACTTC. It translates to CASSPRTGYEQYF.

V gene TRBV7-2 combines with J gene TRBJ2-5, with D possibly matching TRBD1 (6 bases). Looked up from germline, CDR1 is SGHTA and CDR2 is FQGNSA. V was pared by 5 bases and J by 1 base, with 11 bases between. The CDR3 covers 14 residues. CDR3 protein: CASSPTGPQETQYF. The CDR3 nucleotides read TGTGCCAGCAGCCCAACAGGGCCCCAAGAGACCCAGTACTTC.

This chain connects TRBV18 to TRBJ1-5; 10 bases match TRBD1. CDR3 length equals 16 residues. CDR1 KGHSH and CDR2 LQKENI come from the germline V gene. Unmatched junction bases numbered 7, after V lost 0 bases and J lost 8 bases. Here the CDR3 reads CASSPPGGQGMEPQHF. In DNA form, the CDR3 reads TGTGCCAGCTCACCACCTGGGGGACAGGGGATGGAGCCCCAGCATTTT.

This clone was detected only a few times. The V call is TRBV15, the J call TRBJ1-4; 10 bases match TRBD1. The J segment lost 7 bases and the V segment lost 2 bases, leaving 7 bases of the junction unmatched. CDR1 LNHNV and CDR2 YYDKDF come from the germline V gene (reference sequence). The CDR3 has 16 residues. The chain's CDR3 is CATSRYRGTGVEKLFF. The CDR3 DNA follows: TGTGCCACCAGCAGATACCGAGGGACAGGGGTTGAAAAACTGTTTTTT.

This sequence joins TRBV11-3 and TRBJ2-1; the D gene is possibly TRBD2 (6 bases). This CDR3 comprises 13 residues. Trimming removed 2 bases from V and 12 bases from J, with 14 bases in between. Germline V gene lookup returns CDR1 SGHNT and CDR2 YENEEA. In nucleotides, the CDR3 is TGTGCCAGCAGCTTATCGAGGGGAGGTCTGCAGTTCTTC. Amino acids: CASSLSRGGLQFF. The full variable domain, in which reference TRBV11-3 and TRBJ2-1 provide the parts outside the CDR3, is EAGVVQSPRYKIIEKKQPVAFWCNPISGHNTLYWYLQNLGQGPELLIRYENEEAVDDSQLPKDRFSAERLKGVDSTLKIQPAELGDSAVYLCASSLSRGGLQFFGPGTRLTVL.

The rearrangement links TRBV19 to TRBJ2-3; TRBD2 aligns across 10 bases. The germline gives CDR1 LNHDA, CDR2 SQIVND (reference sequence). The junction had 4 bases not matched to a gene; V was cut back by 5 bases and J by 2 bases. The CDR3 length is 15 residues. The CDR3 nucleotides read TGTGCCAGTAGTTACCTAGCGGGGGACACAGATACGCAGTATTTT. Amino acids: CASSYLAGDTDTQYF.

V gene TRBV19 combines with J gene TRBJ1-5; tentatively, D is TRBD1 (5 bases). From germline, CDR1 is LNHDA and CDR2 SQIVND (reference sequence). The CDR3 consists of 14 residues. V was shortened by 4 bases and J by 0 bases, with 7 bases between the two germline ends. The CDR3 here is CASSTDSSNQPQHF. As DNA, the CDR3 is TGTGCCAGTAGTACCGACAGTAGCAATCAGCCCCAGCATTTT.

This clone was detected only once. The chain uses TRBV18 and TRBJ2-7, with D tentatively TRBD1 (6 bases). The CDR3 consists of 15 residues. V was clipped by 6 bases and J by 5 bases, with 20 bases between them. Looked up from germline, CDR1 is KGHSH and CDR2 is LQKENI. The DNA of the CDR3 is TGTGCCAGCTCCCCAACTGTCCAGGGGATGCACGAGCAGTACTTC. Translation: CASSPTVQGMHEQYF.

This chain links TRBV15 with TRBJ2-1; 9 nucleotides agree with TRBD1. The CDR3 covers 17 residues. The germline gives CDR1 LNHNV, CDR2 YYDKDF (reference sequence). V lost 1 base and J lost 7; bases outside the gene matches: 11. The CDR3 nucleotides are TGTGCCACCAGCAGAGTGTCCGGGACAGGGCCAAAGAATGAGCAGTTCTTC. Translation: CATSRVSGTGPKNEQFF.

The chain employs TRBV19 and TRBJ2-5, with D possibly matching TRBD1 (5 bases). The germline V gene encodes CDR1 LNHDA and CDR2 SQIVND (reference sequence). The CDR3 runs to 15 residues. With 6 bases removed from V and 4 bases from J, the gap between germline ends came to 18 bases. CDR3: CASRGGRVVGETQYF. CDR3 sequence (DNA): TGTGCCAGTAGAGGTGGCAGGGTGGTTGGAGAGACCCAGTACTTC.

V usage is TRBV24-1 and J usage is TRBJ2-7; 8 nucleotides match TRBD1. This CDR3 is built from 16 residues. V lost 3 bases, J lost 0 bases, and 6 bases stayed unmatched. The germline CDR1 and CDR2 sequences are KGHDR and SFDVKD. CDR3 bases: TGTGCCACCAGTGATGATAGGACAGGGAGCTCCTACGAGCAGTACTTC. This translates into CATSDDRTGSSYEQYF.

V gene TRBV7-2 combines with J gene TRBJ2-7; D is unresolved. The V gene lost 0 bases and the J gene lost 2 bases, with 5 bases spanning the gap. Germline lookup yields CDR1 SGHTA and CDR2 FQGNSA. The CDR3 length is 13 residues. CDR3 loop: CASSLALTYEQYF. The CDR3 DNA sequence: TGTGCCAGCAGCTTAGCACTAACCTACGAGCAGTACTTC.

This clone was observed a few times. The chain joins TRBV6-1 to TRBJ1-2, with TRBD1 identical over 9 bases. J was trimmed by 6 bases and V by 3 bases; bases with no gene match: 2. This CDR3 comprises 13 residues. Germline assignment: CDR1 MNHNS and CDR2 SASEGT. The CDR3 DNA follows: TGTGCCAGCAGTGATAGGGACAGGGATGGCTACACCTTC. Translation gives CASSDRDRDGYTF.

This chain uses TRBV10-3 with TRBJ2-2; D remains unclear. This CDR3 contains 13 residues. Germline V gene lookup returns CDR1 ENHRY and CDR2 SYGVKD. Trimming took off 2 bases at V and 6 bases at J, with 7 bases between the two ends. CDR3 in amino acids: CAISEMTPGELFF. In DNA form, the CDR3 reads TGTGCCATCAGTGAGATGACACCCGGGGAGCTGTTTTTT.

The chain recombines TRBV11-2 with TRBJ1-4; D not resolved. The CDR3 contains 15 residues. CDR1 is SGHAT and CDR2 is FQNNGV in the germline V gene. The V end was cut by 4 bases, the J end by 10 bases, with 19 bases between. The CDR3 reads CASSSRRAESGKLFF. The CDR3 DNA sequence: TGTGCCAGCAGCTCCCGGCGGGCGGAATCGGGAAAACTGTTTTTT.